Sequencing of this T cell receptor beta chain was carried out in a study of cytomegalovirus exposure and HLA in healthy donors. Study-level points and caveats: The classifier was said to identify cytomegalovirus status with high specificity and sensitivity.

The PCR was carried out with 60 Vbeta primers and 13 Jbeta primers. Only in-frame clones appear in the TCRdb table, and some are missing; sequencing was by immunoSEQ multiplex PCR. Of roughly 200,000 clones listed, 78% are singletons. On this clone: The antigen is unknown.

The length of the CDR3 is 16 residues. Germline values: CDR1 SGHNT, CDR2 YYREEE (reference sequence). V shed 2 bases and J 2 bases; nucleotides not matched to a gene: 9. The source is a woman in her thirties in good health and CMV-seropositive. Sequenced: PBMCs. V usage is TRBV5-4 and J usage is TRBJ2-5, with 7 bases matching TRBD2. The CDR3 spells CASSLSWGRAQETQYF. CDR3 sequence (DNA): TGTGCCAGCAGCTTATCTTGGGGGAGGGCACAAGAGACCCAGTACTTC.